This paragraph covers one T cell receptor beta chain sequence. Antigen unknown. Treatment here: roughly 10-day PBMC culture with coronavirus spike peptide pools or control peptides (ViraFEST assay). These data belong to a study of vaccination and CD4 T cells after COVID-19. Cultured CD4+ T-cell DNA underwent Oncomine TCR Beta short-read sequencing. TCRdb ran MiXCR on the PCR reads and lists one entry per CDR3 protein. The repertoire holds 16,000 or so distinct CDR3 sequences, with 75% as singletons. The CDR3 consists of 16 residues. The V gene's germline CDR1 is LNHDA and CDR2 SQIVND (reference sequence). The V segment lost 6 bases and the J segment 2 bases; nucleotides outside the gene matches: 9.

Sequenced here: CD4+ T cells from blood, cultured in vitro, sampled after SARS-CoV-2 vaccination. The chain carries TRBV19 and TRBJ1-5; 8 bases are shared with TRBD1. This TCR derives from a human donor who received a COVID-19 vaccine. Here the CDR3 reads CASRGRRGPGNQPQHF. CDR3 in DNA: TGTGCCAGTAGGGGTCGCAGGGGGCCAGGCAATCAGCCCCAGCATTTT.